The TCR beta chain under discussion was sequenced for a study of cytomegalovirus exposure and HLA in healthy donors. Germline V gene sequence: CDR1 SGHAT, CDR2 FQNNGV. The CDR3 length is 14 residues. The germline V and J ends were trimmed by 1 base and 4 bases, with 7 bases remaining between them. Primers included in the PCR were 60 Vbeta and 13 Jbeta primers. Sequencing was performed with immunoSEQ multiplex PCR; in TCRdb, only in-frame clones are kept and a portion is missing. Among 110,000 to 150,000 clones listed, about three quarters were seen once. The gene calls are TRBV11-2 and TRBJ1-4; D gene unclear. Sample: PBMCs. The source of this sequence is a woman aged 25-40 years in good health and CMV-seronegative. The CDR3: CASSLAQVNEKLFF. The CDR3 nucleotides are TGTGCCAGCAGCTTAGCCCAGGTTAATGAAAAACTGTTTTTT. The variable domain in full, with the rest retrieved from reference TRBV11-2 and TRBJ1-4, is EAGVAQSPRYKIIEKRQSVAFWCNPISGHATLYWYQQILGQGPKLLIQFQNNGVVDDSQLPKDRFSAERLKGVDSTLKIQPAKLEDSAVYLCASSLAQVNEKLFFGSGTQLSVL.